Following are 26 T cell receptor beta chains from one sample sequenced in a study of cytomegalovirus exposure and HLA in healthy donors. Assay: immunoSEQ multiplex PCR; the TCRdb copy retains only in-frame clones and omits some. Of around 250,000 clones in the sample, 90% are singletons; the top ten hold more than 0.35%. Sequenced material: PBMCs. The source is a woman aged 18-29 years in good health and CMV-seronegative.

This clone came up once. The J gene is TRBJ2-2, the V gene TRBV9; D possibly corresponds to TRBD1 (6 bases). The CDR3 is 19 residues long. The germline V gene encodes CDR1 SGDLS and CDR2 YYNGEE. Trimming removed 4 bases from V and 4 bases from J, with 26 bases in between. CDR3 DNA: TGTGCCAGCAGCCCGCTGTTGGGTCTAGTGGGGGCGGTCACCGGGGAGCTGTTTTTT. Its protein is CASSPLLGLVGAVTGELFF. Filled out from reference TRBV9 and TRBJ2-2, the complete variable domain reads DSGVTQTPKHLITATGQRVTLRCSPRSGDLSVYWYQQSLDQGLQFLIQYYNGEERAKGNILERFSAQQFPDLHSELNLSSLELGDSALYFCASSPLLGLVGAVTGELFFGEGSRLTVL.

This chain links TRBV6-4 with TRBJ2-3, with 9 nucleotides matching TRBD2. The trim removed 5 bases at V and 2 bases at J, leaving 5 bases unmatched. The germline gives CDR1 MRHNA, CDR2 SNTAGT. The CDR3 consists of 15 residues. DNA of the CDR3: TGTGCCAGCAGTCCTAGCGGGGATTCCACAGATACGCAGTATTTT. It codes for CASSPSGDSTDTQYF.

The J gene is TRBJ2-3, the V gene TRBV27; D gene uncertain. Trimming took 2 bases from V and 4 from J, leaving 4 bases between them. Germline V gives CDR1 MNHEY, CDR2 SMNVEV (reference sequence). The CDR3 covers 12 residues. This chain's CDR3 is CASSLGSDTQYF. DNA of the CDR3: TGTGCCAGCAGTTTAGGCTCAGATACGCAGTATTTT.

J is TRBJ2-1 and V is TRBV5-5, with D possibly being TRBD1 (5 bases). The CDR3 has 14 amino acids. V lost 4 bases and J 7 bases, leaving 15 bases between the germline ends. Germline values: CDR1 SGHKS, CDR2 YYEKEE (reference sequence). For the CDR3, the DNA is TGTGCCAGCAGCCTCTCACAGGCCCCTAATGAGCAGTTCTTC. Protein sequence: CASSLSQAPNEQFF.

The J gene is TRBJ2-5, the V gene TRBV7-6, with D possibly matching TRBD2 (6 bases). The CDR3 totals 15 residues. Germline lookup yields CDR1 SGHVS and CDR2 FNYEAQ. V shed 2 bases and J shed 1 base, with 11 bases lying between them. DNA for the CDR3: TGTGCCAGCAGCTTACTTAGTAGCGGCCAAGAGACCCAGTACTTC. Translated: CASSLLSSGQETQYF.

The chain has TRBV28 and TRBJ1-6, with D hard to call. Germline V gene data show CDR1 as MDHEN and CDR2 as SYDVKM. This CDR3 has 14 amino acids. Deletions cut 3 bases from V and 9 bases from J, with 12 bases between. The CDR3 region is CASSFGQEGSPLHF. Written as DNA, the CDR3 is TGTGCCAGCAGTTTCGGGCAGGAGGGTTCACCCCTCCACTTT.

This chain joins TRBV4-2 and TRBJ2-1; 10 nucleotides line up with TRBD2. V shed 4 bases and J 7 bases; nucleotides not matched to a gene: 7. The CDR3 sequence is 15 residues long. CDR1 is LGHNA, CDR2 YNFKEQ, per germline. The CDR3 bases are TGTGCCAGCAGCCTACTAGCGGGGAACTCAAATGAGCAGTTCTTC. Translation gives CASSLLAGNSNEQFF.

This sequence joins TRBV2 and TRBJ1-1; 7 bases map to TRBD1. The CDR3 extends over 15 amino acids. V lost 2 bases to trimming and J lost 5 bases; unmatched junction nucleotides: 8. The germline gives CDR1 SNHLY, CDR2 FYNNEI. CDR3 sequence (DNA): TGTGCCAGCAGTGAACGCAGAGGGGGCTTTACTGAAGCTTTCTTT. Residues: CASSERRGGFTEAFF.

The genes are TRBV10-2 and TRBJ2-5, with 10 bases that match TRBD2. CDR1 WSHSY and CDR2 SAAADI come from the germline V gene. V lost 6 bases and J lost 5; bases outside the gene matches: 9. The CDR3 contains 15 residues. The CDR3 sequence: CASSEGTSDSETQYF. The CDR3 region has the DNA TGCGCCAGCAGCGAAGGGACTAGCGATTCGGAGACCCAGTACTTC.

The chain employs TRBV2 and TRBJ1-5, with 10 bases matching TRBD1. The junction had 7 bases not matched to a gene; V was cut back by 6 bases and J by 5 bases. CDR1 and CDR2 (germline): SNHLY, FYNNEI. The CDR3 is 15 residues long. CDR3: CASRDGQGGYQPQHF. Written as DNA, the CDR3 is TGTGCCAGCAGGGACGGACAGGGGGGTTATCAGCCCCAGCATTTT.

The chain links TRBV6-6 to TRBJ1-2, with a weak D call TRBD1 (6 bases). Germline CDR1 is MNHNY and CDR2 is SVGAGI (reference sequence). V lost 2 bases to trimming and J lost 6 bases, with 16 bases between them. CDR3 size: 15 residues. The CDR3 is CASSYLRTDPDGYTF. CDR3 sequence (DNA): TGTGCCAGCAGTTACCTGAGGACAGACCCCGATGGCTACACCTTC.

In its sample, this clone was seen once. The chain's CDR3 is CASSFRDRGRANVLTF. The CDR3 region has the DNA TGTGCCAGCAGTTTCCGGGACAGGGGACGGGCCAACGTCCTGACTTTC. The chain has TRBV5-8 and TRBJ2-6; 10 bases agree with TRBD1. J was trimmed by 5 bases and V by 5 bases; bases with no gene match: 7. Germline CDR1 SGHTS, CDR2 YDEGEE. The length of the CDR3 is 16 residues.

This chain uses TRBV15 with TRBJ1-5, with D possibly being TRBD1 (5 bases). Per germline, CDR1 LNHNV and CDR2 YYDKDF (reference sequence). The CDR3 has 17 amino acids. Trimming shortened V by 3 bases and J by 3 bases, and 18 bases separated the two germline ends. CDR3 coding DNA: TGTGCCACCAGCAGTCACAAAACCCGACAGCCCAATCAGCCCCAGCATTTT. Translated: CATSSHKTRQPNQPQHF.

The rearrangement uses TRBV21-1 and TRBJ2-2; the D call TRBD2 from the table was never checked on the DNA. TRBV21-1 counts as a pseudogene. The CDR3 runs 15 residues. CDR3 nucleotides: TGTGCCAGCAGCACGCGGGGGGCCCAGACCGGGGAGCTGTTTTTT. Amino acids: CASSTRGAQTGELFF.

This rearrangement joins TRBV25-1 to TRBJ1-4; D perhaps matches TRBD1 (6 bases). Trimming shortened V by 3 bases and J by 6 bases, and 14 bases separated the two germline ends. This CDR3 contains 15 residues. Germline CDR1 reads MGHDK; CDR2 reads SYGVNS. CDR3 sequence reads: CASSDGGGPDEKLFF. The CDR3 nucleotides read TGTGCCAGCAGTGATGGCGGGGGGCCCGATGAAAAACTGTTTTTT. Drawing the rest from reference TRBV25-1 and TRBJ1-4, the complete variable domain is EADIYQTPRYLVIGTGKKITLECSQTMGHDKMYWYQQDPGMELHLIHYSYGVNSTEKGDLSSESTVSRIRTEHFPLTLESARPSHTSQYLCASSDGGGPDEKLFFGSGTQLSVL.

This chain links TRBV7-3 with TRBJ2-2; the D gene is possibly TRBD1 (6 bases). The CDR3 loop spans 13 amino acids. The germline V and J ends were trimmed by 5 bases and 6 bases, with 10 bases remaining between them. Germline V gives CDR1 SGHTA, CDR2 FQGTGA. The CDR3 DNA sequence: TGTGCCAGCAGCCCCAGGGGTCCCGGGGAGCTGTTTTTT. As protein: CASSPRGPGELFF.

The genes are TRBV5-1 and TRBJ1-1; D unresolved. V lost 1 base and J lost 4, with 14 bases in between. The CDR3 spans 15 residues. Germline lookup yields CDR1 SGHRS and CDR2 YFSETQ. The CDR3 DNA sequence: TGCGCCAGCAGCTTGATAGAGAGTGCTGTCACTGAAGCTTTCTTT. It translates to CASSLIESAVTEAFF.

This chain joins TRBV29-1 and TRBJ2-5; 7 bases align to TRBD2. From germline, CDR1 is SQVTM and CDR2 ANQGSEA. The length of the CDR3 is 12 residues. V shed 3 bases, J shed 2 bases, and the junction held 0 bases outside the gene matches. Written as DNA, the CDR3 is TGCAGCGTTGAGGGACTACAAGAGACCCAGTACTTC. It encodes CSVEGLQETQYF.

This chain's CDR3 is CASSQVGLARETQYF. CDR3 nucleotide sequence: TGCGCCAGCAGCCAAGTTGGGCTAGCGCGGGAGACCCAGTACTTC. The rearrangement uses TRBV4-1 and TRBJ2-5; D perhaps matches TRBD2 (6 bases). Germline V gene lookup returns CDR1 MGHRA and CDR2 YSYEKL. This CDR3 has 15 residues. The V end lost 1 base, the J end lost 5 bases, and 14 bases lay between the germline ends.

J is TRBJ2-7 and V is TRBV7-2; 9 bases agree with TRBD1. J lost 1 base, V lost 0 bases, and 1 base had no gene match. The CDR3 is made up of 15 amino acids. Per the germline V gene, CDR1 is SGHTA and CDR2 is FQGNSA. The CDR3 sequence: CASSLAGQGSYEQYF. The CDR3 nucleotides are TGTGCCAGCAGCTTAGCGGGACAGGGTTCCTACGAGCAGTACTTC. The full variable domain, rest sourced from reference TRBV7-2 and TRBJ2-7, is GAGVSQSPSNKVTEKGKDVELRCDPISGHTALYWYRQSLGQGLEFLIYFQGNSAPDKSGLPSDRFSAERTGGSVSTLTIQRTQQEDSAVYLCASSLAGQGSYEQYFGPGTRLTVT.

In this sample, this clone turned up a few times. J is TRBJ2-7 and V is TRBV5-6; the D is unclear. The germline V and J ends were trimmed by 1 base and 4 bases, with 9 bases remaining between them. The CDR3 has 13 residues. Germline V lookup: CDR1 SGHDT, CDR2 YYEEEE. The chain's CDR3 is CASSLWQNYEQYF. CDR3 coding DNA: TGTGCCAGCAGCTTGTGGCAGAATTACGAGCAGTACTTC.

The chain uses TRBV6-5 and TRBJ1-1; the D gene is possibly TRBD1 (5 bases). The germline gives CDR1 MNHEY, CDR2 SVGAGI. Trimming left V 5 bases short and J 0 bases short, with 13 bases between. The CDR3 totals 15 residues. CDR3 DNA: TGTGCCAGCAGTAACCGACAGAGCATGAACACTGAAGCTTTCTTT. It specifies CASSNRQSMNTEAFF.

The J gene is TRBJ2-1, the V gene TRBV29-1; no firm D call. CDR3 length: 11 residues. Germline lookup yields CDR1 SQVTM and CDR2 ANQGSEA. V lost 8 bases and J 2 bases, leaving 7 bases between the germline ends. CDR3 residues: CSFETYNEQFF. The CDR3, as DNA: TGCAGCTTCGAGACCTACAATGAGCAGTTCTTC.

V usage is TRBV28 and J usage is TRBJ2-7, with D tentatively TRBD2 (5 bases). Germline V gives CDR1 MDHEN, CDR2 SYDVKM. Between the trimmed V and J ends, which lost 3 bases and 4 bases, there was a span of 16 bases. The CDR3 is 15 amino acids. In nucleotides, the CDR3 is TGTGCCAGCAGTTTCGGAGGCGGCGGGCAATACGAGCAGTACGTC. Translated, it gives CASSFGGGGQYEQYV.

This chain joins TRBV28 and TRBJ1-2; the match to TRBD1 covers 9 bases. The germline V gene encodes CDR1 MDHEN and CDR2 SYDVKM. With 6 bases clipped from V and 0 bases from J, the junction kept 5 bases outside the gene matches. The CDR3 covers 15 residues. The CDR3 DNA reads as TGTGCCAGCAGGCCAACAGGGGGCTCTAACTATGGCTACACCTTC. Translated: CASRPTGGSNYGYTF.

This rearrangement joins TRBV27 to TRBJ2-2, with D perhaps matching TRBD1 (6 bases). The germline CDR1 and CDR2 sequences are MNHEY and SMNVEV (reference sequence). V lost 5 bases to trimming and J lost 4 bases, with 14 bases between them. The CDR3 covers 15 residues. CDR3 sequence reads: CASSPTLRGTGELFF. CDR3 DNA: TGTGCCAGCAGTCCGACCCTCAGGGGCACCGGGGAGCTGTTTTTT.